This record concerns one T cell receptor (beta chain) sequence. The sample comes from a study of blood T cell repertoires in COVID-19. Whole-study context: The United States, Italy and Spain provided the acute and convalescent COVID-19 samples. PBMCs, B-cell-depleted T cells, or T cells provided the cDNA or gDNA that made up the material.

In the source study's methods: Researchers report that nucleated cell counts were estimated from reference gene primer amplification. Data came from immunoSEQ multiplex PCR; TCRdb stores just in-frame clones and leaves some out. Clone size and the V and J calls come from that table; the DNA yielded D and trimming. The table records around 85,000 clones, around 85% of them present only once. V was clipped by 8 bases and J by 0 bases; unmatched bases: 3. Germline V gives CDR1 SNHLY, CDR2 FYNNEI. This CDR3 is built from 13 residues. The receptor comes from a man aged 55 to 70 with acute or convalescent COVID-19. Sequencing was carried out using peripheral blood. J is TRBJ1-1 and V is TRBV2; 7 positions match TRBD1. CDR3 sequence reads: CASGGQMNTEAFF. The DNA of the CDR3 is TGTGCCAGCGGGGGACAGATGAACACTGAAGCTTTCTTT.